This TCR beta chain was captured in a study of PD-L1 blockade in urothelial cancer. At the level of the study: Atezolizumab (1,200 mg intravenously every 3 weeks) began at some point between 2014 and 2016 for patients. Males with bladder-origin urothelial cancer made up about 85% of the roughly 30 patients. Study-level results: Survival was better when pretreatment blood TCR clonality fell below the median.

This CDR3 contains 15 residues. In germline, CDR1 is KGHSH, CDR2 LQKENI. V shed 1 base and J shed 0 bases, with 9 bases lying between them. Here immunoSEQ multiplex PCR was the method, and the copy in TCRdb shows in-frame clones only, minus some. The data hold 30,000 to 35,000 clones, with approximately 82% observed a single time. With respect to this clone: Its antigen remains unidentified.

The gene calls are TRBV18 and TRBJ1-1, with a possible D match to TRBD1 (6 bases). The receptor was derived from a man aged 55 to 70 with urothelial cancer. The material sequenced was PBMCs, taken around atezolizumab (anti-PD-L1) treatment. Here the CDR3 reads CASSPQQGLNTEAFF. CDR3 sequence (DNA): TGTGCCAGCTCACCACAACAGGGACTGAACACTGAAGCTTTCTTT.